At least ten counts were recorded for the clone carrying this T cell receptor beta chain. The antigen is not known. This CDR3 spans 16 amino acids. CDR1 and CDR2 (germline): SNHLY, FYNNEI. V shed 3 bases, J shed 2 bases, and the junction held 5 bases outside the gene matches. This specimen belongs to a study of T cells in Graves' hyperthyroidism and ophthalmopathy. The study's findings and limits: Most expanded thyroid clonotypes above 0.001 also appeared in blood.

The TCR beta CDR3 regions underwent amplification using RNA transcripts as the source. TCR CDR3 underwent first-round RT-PCR with the HTBI primer set. Via MiXCR, TCRdb re-called the multiplex PCR reads, giving one row per CDR3 protein. The sample yields 300,000 to 450,000 distinct CDR3 sequences, less than 20% seen once. The origin of this receptor is a woman aged 18-35 years with Graves' hyperthyroidism that later progressed to Graves' ophthalmopathy. The material sequenced was blood. J is TRBJ1-5 and V is TRBV2, with TRBD1 identical over 9 bases. The CDR3 here is CASSDPTGGGNQPQHF. The CDR3 coding sequence is TGTGCCAGCAGTGATCCGACAGGGGGTGGCAATCAGCCCCAGCATTTT.